This T cell receptor beta chain was sequenced for a study of OX40 agonist ivuxolimab in advanced cancers. In the study overall: Patients in dose escalation had liver, melanoma, kidney or head and neck cancers. Findings and caveats of the study: Blood T cells, both CD4+ and CD8+, expanded clonally by week 6 at 0.1 to 3.0 mg/kg.

For this clone: Its antigen remains unidentified.

The V and J ends lost 5 bases and 6 bases, in that order; junction bases with no gene match: 3. CDR3 length: 14 residues. The germline gives CDR1 SGHTA, CDR2 FQGTGA. TCRdb keeps only in-frame clones here, not all; method: immunoSEQ multiplex PCR. The table lists over 30,000 clones, 84% of them singletons, with 1.5% to 2% in the top ten. The sample in question was CD4+ or CD8+ T cells sorted from blood, obtained in a trial of the OX40 agonist ivuxolimab. V gene TRBV7-3 combines with J gene TRBJ2-7, with 14 bases matching TRBD2. This sequence originates from an adult with an advanced solid tumor such as melanoma, head and neck, liver or kidney cancer. CDR3 region: CASSPGLAGGEQYF. DNA for the CDR3: TGTGCCAGCAGCCCCGGACTAGCGGGAGGCGAGCAGTACTTC.